This entry lists 27 T cell receptor beta chains sequenced from one sample in a study of T cells in Graves' hyperthyroidism and ophthalmopathy. From RNA transcripts, TCR beta CDR3 regions were amplified. The TCR CDR3 was amplified in a first-round RT-PCR using the HTBI primer set. In TCRdb, the multiplex PCR reads were re-called with MiXCR into one record per CDR3 protein. The sample includes about 570,000 distinct CDR3 sequences, about half of them seen just once. Sequenced input: peripheral blood or thyroid tissue (not recorded which). The receptors were sampled from an adult woman with Graves' disease, either hyperthyroidism or ophthalmopathy (not recorded which).

The V gene is TRBV4-3, the J gene TRBJ1-1, with 9 nucleotides matching TRBD1. The germline V gene has CDR1 LGHNA and CDR2 YSLEER. The CDR3 sequence is 12 residues long. With 6 bases clipped from V and 9 bases from J, the junction kept 5 bases outside the gene matches. Here the CDR3 reads CASRTGQGKAFF. The CDR3 nucleotides read TGCGCCAGCAGAACGGGACAGGGTAAAGCTTTCTTT.

This clonotype was observed a few times. V gene TRBV20-1 combines with J gene TRBJ2-5; unclear D gene. Germline loops: CDR1 DFQATT, CDR2 SNEGSKA (reference sequence). Trimming left V 3 bases short and J 7 bases short, with 21 bases between. The CDR3 is 15 amino acids. This CDR3 reads CSARVENLRLGTQYF. The CDR3, as DNA: TGCAGTGCTAGGGTGGAGAACCTGAGGCTAGGGACCCAGTACTTC.

The rearrangement joins TRBV7-9 to TRBJ2-2, with 9 bases fitting TRBD2. The CDR3 is made up of 14 amino acids. From germline, CDR1 is SEHNR and CDR2 FQNEAQ (reference sequence). V shed 7 bases, J shed 7 bases, and the junction held 7 bases outside the gene matches. CDR3 in amino acids: CASTAGGPVGELFF. CDR3 coding DNA: TGTGCCAGCACCGCGGGAGGGCCGGTCGGGGAGCTGTTTTTT.

The rearrangement joins TRBV9 to TRBJ1-2; D is undetermined. Germline assignment: CDR1 SGDLS and CDR2 YYNGEE. The CDR3 sequence is 13 residues long. Trimming removed 4 bases at V and 5 bases at J, with 12 bases between. This chain's CDR3 is CASSSRPGYGYTF. The CDR3 nucleotides read TGTGCCAGCAGCTCCCGCCCCGGATATGGCTACACCTTC.

This clonotype was recorded many times. The genes are TRBV13 and TRBJ1-6; perhaps TRBD1 as D (6 bases). This CDR3 has 12 residues. Trimming stripped 7 bases from V and 9 bases from J, with 10 bases between. Germline-derived CDR1 and CDR2 are PRHDT and FYEKMQ (reference sequence). CDR3 DNA: TGTGCCAGCAACAGGGTCCCTTCACCCCTCCACTTT. The encoded protein is CASNRVPSPLHF.

V gene TRBV10-1 combines with J gene TRBJ2-6; D gene ambiguous. Germline CDR1 reads WNHNN; CDR2 reads SYGVQD (reference sequence). The germline V and J ends were trimmed by 9 bases and 0 bases, with 9 bases remaining between them. The length of the CDR3 is 14 residues. CDR3 residues: CARRESSGANVLTF. The CDR3 nucleotides read TGCGCCAGGAGAGAGAGCTCTGGGGCCAACGTCCTGACTTTC.

This clonotype came up a few times. The V gene is TRBV7-6, the J gene TRBJ2-1; 9 bases agree with TRBD1. With 2 bases clipped from V and 3 bases from J, the junction kept 2 bases outside the gene matches. CDR3 size: 15 residues. Germline CDR1 is SGHVS and CDR2 is FNYEAQ. CDR3 loop: CASSLRDRVYNEQFF. The CDR3 nucleotides read TGTGCCAGCAGCTTACGGGACAGGGTCTACAATGAGCAGTTCTTC.

Ten or more counts support this clonotype. The J gene is TRBJ2-5, the V gene TRBV12-3 or TRBV12-4; D not resolved. Trimming removed 0 bases from V and 4 bases from J, with 6 bases in between. The CDR3 runs to 13 residues. The CDR3 coding sequence is TGTGCCAGCAGTTTAGCTTTCTCAGAGACCCAGTACTTC. Encoded protein: CASSLAFSETQYF.

This clonotype was seen repeatedly, ten times or more. The chain links TRBV27 to TRBJ2-7; 9 nucleotides agree with TRBD1. The J segment lost 9 bases and the V segment lost 4 bases, leaving 13 bases of the junction unmatched. Per the germline V gene, CDR1 is MNHEY and CDR2 is SMNVEV (reference sequence). CDR3 length equals 15 residues. The CDR3 reads CASSSSGQGLLWQYF. The CDR3 DNA sequence: TGTGCCAGCAGTTCCTCGGGACAGGGACTACTCTGGCAGTACTTC.

The chain links TRBV12-3 or TRBV12-4 to TRBJ1-5; a possible D gene is TRBD1 (5 bases). The CDR3 loop spans 14 amino acids. V gave up 7 bases and J gave up 3 bases, with 13 bases separating them. CDR3 DNA: TGTGCCAGCACTGGAGGGGAGACCAATCAGCCCCAGCATTTT. Protein: CASTGGETNQPQHF.

In this sample, this clonotype turned up many times. This chain's CDR3 is CASSETGSSYEQYF. The CDR3 bases are TGTGCCAGCAGTGAGACAGGTAGCTCCTACGAGCAGTACTTC. V gene TRBV7-9 combines with J gene TRBJ2-7; possible D gene TRBD1, 6 bases. Germline V lookup: CDR1 SEHNR, CDR2 FQNEAQ (reference sequence). V gave up 6 bases and J gave up 0 bases, with 12 bases separating them. The CDR3 consists of 14 residues.

This clonotype has ten or more counts. The rearrangement links TRBV19 to TRBJ2-7, with D perhaps being TRBD1 or TRBD2 (5 bases each). CDR1 is LNHDA, CDR2 SQIVND, per germline (reference sequence). Trimming shortened V by 4 bases and J by 4 bases, and 17 bases separated the two germline ends. The CDR3 extends over 15 amino acids. The CDR3 protein is CASSKTGTPSYEQYF. CDR3 bases: TGTGCCAGTAGTAAGACCGGGACCCCGAGTTACGAGCAGTACTTC.

V gene TRBV7-8 combines with J gene TRBJ2-7; D perhaps matches TRBD1 (6 bases). CDR3 length: 15 amino acids. Trimming left V 8 bases short and J 2 bases short, with 19 bases between. Germline-derived CDR1 and CDR2 are SGHVS and FQNEAQ. CDR3 sequence (DNA): TGTGCCAGCTCACCACGAAGGACAGAGACCTACGAGCAGTACTTC. Its translation: CASSPRRTETYEQYF.

The chain recombines TRBV20-1 with TRBJ2-7, with D unresolved. V lost 3 bases, J lost 0 bases, and 12 bases lay in between. Germline CDR1 and CDR2: DFQATT and SNEGSKA (reference sequence). The CDR3 extends over 14 amino acids. The CDR3 region is CSASPHLFSYEQYF. As DNA, the CDR3 is TGCAGTGCTAGCCCTCATCTGTTCTCCTACGAGCAGTACTTC.

This clonotype appeared many times. J is TRBJ2-7 and V is TRBV12-3 or TRBV12-4; D perhaps matches TRBD2 (6 bases). This CDR3 contains 15 residues. V was shortened by 5 bases and J by 4 bases, with 18 bases between the two germline ends. CDR3 sequence (DNA): TGTGCCAGCAGTCCCCTCAGGGTGGGGGGATACGAGCAGTACTTC. It encodes CASSPLRVGGYEQYF.

This clonotype was counted many times. The chain has TRBV28 and TRBJ1-1; D call uncertain. The CDR3 loop spans 11 amino acids. V dropped 5 bases and J dropped 7 bases, with 8 bases sitting between them. The germline V gene has CDR1 MDHEN and CDR2 SYDVKM. CDR3 loop: CASSTPYEAFF. CDR3 in DNA: TGTGCCAGCAGTACCCCTTATGAAGCTTTCTTT.

This clonotype was observed many times. The chain is built from TRBV10-3 and TRBJ2-7, with unresolved D. The CDR3 totals 14 residues. The germline V gene encodes CDR1 ENHRY and CDR2 SYGVKD. Trimming pared 3 bases from V and 0 bases from J, leaving 9 bases between. The CDR3 sequence: CAISDRLRSYEQYF. The CDR3 DNA reads TGTGCCATCAGTGACAGGCTCCGCTCCTACGAGCAGTACTTC.

This clonotype was found many times. The V gene is TRBV20-1, the J gene TRBJ1-5; D gene uncertain. Deletions cut 3 bases from V and 4 bases from J, with 10 bases between. CDR1 is DFQATT, CDR2 SNEGSKA, per germline (reference sequence). CDR3 length: 13 residues. The CDR3 nucleotides read TGCAGTGCTAGGGAAGAGTTAAATCAGCCCCAGCATTTT. It specifies CSAREELNQPQHF.

The chain combines TRBV25-1 with TRBJ1-5; TRBD1 matches 7 bases. The CDR3 spans 15 residues. Germline lookup yields CDR1 MGHDK and CDR2 SYGVNS. Trimming took 6 bases from V and 0 from J; bases not matched to a gene: 5. In DNA, the CDR3 is TGTGCCAGCAGCGTAGGACAGGCTAGCAATCAGCCCCAGCATTTT. It yields the protein CASSVGQASNQPQHF.

The DNA of the CDR3 is TGTGCCAGCAGCTTAGGGGCCCGGGGTTCACCCCTCCACTTT. Protein: CASSLGARGSPLHF. The chain employs TRBV7-2 and TRBJ1-6, with D hard to call. The CDR3 loop spans 14 amino acids. Germline loops: CDR1 SGHTA, CDR2 FQGNSA. V shed 1 base and J shed 9 bases, with 10 bases lying between them.

This clonotype occurred many times. V is TRBV7-8 and J is TRBJ1-1, with D maybe TRBD1 (6 bases). The ends were cut back, 5 bases at V and 6 bases at J, with 16 bases in the middle. The germline CDR1 and CDR2 sequences are SGHVS and FQNEAQ. This CDR3 is 14 amino acids long. CDR3 in DNA: TGTGCCAGCAGCCTACAGGGTTTTGCGTCTGAAGCTTTCTTT. Translating gives CASSLQGFASEAFF.

Ten or more counts support this clonotype. This CDR3 reads CASSSSAGELFF. The CDR3 DNA follows: TGTGCCAGCAGCTCATCGGCCGGGGAGCTGTTTTTT. V is TRBV7-3 and J is TRBJ2-2; D is unclear. Germline V gene sequence: CDR1 SGHTA, CDR2 FQGTGA. The length of the CDR3 is 12 residues. Between the trimmed V and J ends, which lost 4 bases and 6 bases, there was a span of 6 bases.

This clonotype was seen more than once but under ten times. V is TRBV25-1 and J is TRBJ2-7; no firm D call. In germline, CDR1 is MGHDK, CDR2 SYGVNS. The ends were cut back, 6 bases at V and 3 bases at J, with 21 bases in the middle. The CDR3 is 16 residues long. The CDR3 coding sequence is TGTGCCAGCAGAGAGTGGGCCGCCAACGCACTCTACGAGCAGTACTTC. Protein product: CASREWAANALYEQYF.

A note on this clonotype: It may be a read error: a sequence one base away is much more abundant. The genes are TRBV10-2 and TRBJ2-5; possible D gene TRBD2, 6 bases. Germline-derived CDR1 and CDR2 are WSHSY and SAAADI. The CDR3 loop spans 15 amino acids. The CDR3 loop reads CASSPWAGPTRTRYF. DNA of the CDR3: TGTGCCAGCAGCCCATGGGCGGGACCCACAAGAACCCGGTACTTC.

Ten or more counts support this clonotype. This rearrangement joins TRBV10-3 to TRBJ2-7; no clear D gene. Between the trimmed V and J ends, which lost 2 bases and 7 bases, there was a span of 6 bases. The germline CDR1 and CDR2 sequences are ENHRY and SYGVKD. The CDR3 sequence is 11 residues long. The DNA of the CDR3 is TGTGCCATCAGTGAGGCTCTAGAGCAGTACTTC. The encoded protein is CAISEALEQYF.

This clonotype was counted ten times or more. The chain combines TRBV12-3 or TRBV12-4 with TRBJ1-1, with TRBD1 matching 8 bases. Germline trimming cut 6 bases from V and 4 bases from J; bases unmatched to any gene: 10. This CDR3 is 15 amino acids long. The CDR3 DNA is TGTGCCAGCAGCTCTCCTGGACAGGGCGCCACTGAAGCTTTCTTT. Amino acids: CASSSPGQGATEAFF.

This rearrangement joins TRBV20-1 to TRBJ2-5; D unclear. The CDR3 covers 15 residues. CDR1 and CDR2 (germline): DFQATT, SNEGSKA (reference sequence). CDR3 sequence reads: CSASNPGPTVETQYF. The CDR3 DNA reads as TGCAGCGCCAGCAACCCCGGACCCACCGTGGAGACCCAGTACTTC.